The rows below give T cell receptor beta chains drawn from one sample of a study of T cell changes during pregnancy in multiple sclerosis. Measured with immunoSEQ multiplex PCR; TCRdb has only the in-frame clones, and not every one. The sample has over 45,000 clones, 70% to 90% seen once. The sample here was peripheral blood, taken in the first trimester of pregnancy. The receptors shown here come from a female donor with multiple sclerosis, enrolled in a pregnancy study. Both conserved end residues are part of each CDR3. The D gene is left open where the match is weak. Size is omitted from some rows. Given values are once, few, many or a class for expanded clones.

>-|TRBJ1-2|TRBV28|-
TGTGCCAGTATGGGGGCAAGAGGCTATGGCTACACCTTC
CASMGARGYGYTF
>-|TRBJ2-7|TRBV11-2|-
TGTGCCAGCAGCCAGGGGAGGGACTCCTACGAGCAGTACTTC
CASSQGRDSYEQYF
>once|TRBJ2-7|TRBV10-1|TRBD2
TGCGCCAGCAGTGAGCCGGCCGGGACTAGCGGGGGACACTCCTACGAGCAGTACTTC
CASSEPAGTSGGHSYEQYF
>-|TRBJ2-5|TRBV27|-
TGTGCCAGCAGTTTTTACGTGCGAGGACAAGAGACCCAGTACTTC
CASSFYVRGQETQYF
>-|TRBJ2-3|TRBV6-5|-
TGTGCCAGCAGTTACTTGGCAGAAAAACCCACAGATACGCAGTATTTT
CASSYLAEKPTDTQYF
>-|TRBJ1-3|TRBV5-1|-
TGCGCCAGCAGCCCCGGGGACTCTGGAAACACCATATATTTT
CASSPGDSGNTIYF
>-|TRBJ1-2|TRBV7-9|TRBD1
TGTGCCAGCAGCTTAGAAGGGACAGGGGGCGGCTACACCTTC
CASSLEGTGGGYTF
>-|TRBJ2-2|TRBV7-2|-
TGTGCCAGCAGCAAGGAGTGGGGTAGCGCCGGGGAGCTGTTTTTT
CASSKEWGSAGELFF
>-|TRBJ2-7|TRBV6-1|-
TGTGCCAGCAGGCCTTGGTATAGGGGCTCCTACGAGCAGTACTTC
CASRPWYRGSYEQYF
>-|TRBJ2-3|TRBV13|-
TGTGCCAGCAGCTTAGCGGGGGCAGATACGCAGTATTTT
CASSLAGADTQYF
>-|TRBJ1-6|TRBV2|-
TGTGCCAGCAGTGAGTTGGGACACCCTAGCTCCTATAATTCACCCCTCCACTTT
CASSELGHPSSYNSPLHF
>-|TRBJ1-2|TRBV7-9|-
TGTGCCAGCAGCCCAAGTGGTCGGAACTATGGCTACACCTTC
CASSPSGRNYGYTF